Listed below are T cell receptor beta chains from one sample, sequenced in a study of Tregs in tolerant kidney transplant recipients. Using immunoSEQ multiplex PCR, the repertoire was profiled, and TCRdb retains in-frame clones only, with some absent. Of around 74,000 clones in the sample, 95% to 98% were seen once. The material sequenced was CD4+ T cells from blood, taken before the transplant. These receptors came from a human donor who received a combined kidney and bone marrow transplant. The CDR3 runs from the conserved cysteine through the conserved F or W. Fields, in order: clone size, J gene, V gene, D gene, CDR3 protein, CDR3 DNA. The D gene is left open where the match is weak. Clone size is shown for a subset of rows, as once, few, many or a class of expanded clone.

clone_size: .
j_call: TRBJ2-1
v_call: TRBV5-1
d_call: TRBD1
cdr3_aa: CASSWTGYNEQFF
cdr3_nt: TGCGCCAGCAGTTGGACAGGGTACAATGAGCAGTTCTTC

clone_size: .
j_call: TRBJ1-1
v_call: TRBV7-8
d_call: .
cdr3_aa: CASSLAELTIAFF
cdr3_nt: TGTGCCAGCAGCTTAGCGGAGTTGACGATTGCTTTCTTT

clone_size: .
j_call: TRBJ1-4
v_call: TRBV19
d_call: .
cdr3_aa: CASSIPTGTNEKLFF
cdr3_nt: TGTGCCAGTAGTATCCCCACAGGGACTAATGAAAAACTGTTTTTT

clone_size: .
j_call: TRBJ1-2
v_call: TRBV6-1
d_call: TRBD1
cdr3_aa: CASSDRDRGGGTF
cdr3_nt: TGTGCCAGCAGTGACCGGGACAGAGGAGGTGGCACCTTC

clone_size: once
j_call: TRBJ2-1
v_call: TRBV7-9
d_call: TRBD2
cdr3_aa: CASSLRRAGGYGPYNEQFF
cdr3_nt: TGTGCCAGCAGCTTACGGAGAGCGGGAGGTTACGGGCCCTACAATGAGCAGTTCTTC

clone_size: .
j_call: TRBJ2-6
v_call: TRBV6-5
d_call: .
cdr3_aa: CASRLDYSGANVLTF
cdr3_nt: TGTGCCAGCAGGCTTGACTACTCTGGGGCCAACGTCCTGACTTTC

clone_size: once
j_call: TRBJ2-1
v_call: TRBV7-9
d_call: .
cdr3_aa: CASITLLGGVVRADEQFF
cdr3_nt: TGTGCCAGCATAACATTGCTGGGAGGAGTAGTCCGGGCGGATGAGCAGTTCTTC

clone_size: .
j_call: TRBJ2-3
v_call: TRBV7-3
d_call: TRBD2
cdr3_aa: CASRKRGGPRDTQYF
cdr3_nt: TGTGCCAGCAGGAAGCGGGGGGGGCCCAGAGATACGCAGTATTTT

clone_size: .
j_call: TRBJ2-1
v_call: TRBV7-3
d_call: TRBD1
cdr3_aa: CASRGGSGRDRGSSYNEQFF
cdr3_nt: TGTGCCAGCAGGGGGGGGTCGGGCCGGGACAGGGGTAGCTCCTACAATGAGCAGTTCTTC

clone_size: .
j_call: TRBJ2-7
v_call: TRBV7-6
d_call: .
cdr3_aa: CASSSKPWEQYF
cdr3_nt: TGTGCCAGCAGCTCTAAGCCGTGGGAGCAGTACTTC

clone_size: .
j_call: TRBJ1-5
v_call: TRBV7-2
d_call: .
cdr3_aa: CASSLGGHINQPQHF
cdr3_nt: TGTGCCAGCAGCTTAGGGGGACACATAAATCAGCCCCAGCATTTT

clone_size: .
j_call: TRBJ1-2
v_call: TRBV5-4
d_call: .
cdr3_aa: CASSLVLGNYGYTF
cdr3_nt: TGTGCCAGCAGCTTAGTCCTCGGTAACTATGGCTACACCTTC

clone_size: .
j_call: TRBJ2-6
v_call: TRBV15
d_call: .
cdr3_aa: CATSRDNSGANVLTF
cdr3_nt: TGTGCCACCAGCAGAGACAACTCTGGGGCCAACGTCCTGACTTTC

clone_size: .
j_call: TRBJ2-1
v_call: TRBV4-1
d_call: .
cdr3_aa: CASSQEGHTYYNEQFF
cdr3_nt: TGCGCCAGCAGCCAAGAAGGACATACTTACTACAATGAGCAGTTCTTC

clone_size: .
j_call: TRBJ1-2
v_call: TRBV27
d_call: TRBD1
cdr3_aa: CASSGTGGPYGYTF
cdr3_nt: TGTGCCAGCAGCGGGACAGGGGGGCCTTATGGCTACACCTTC

clone_size: .
j_call: TRBJ2-2
v_call: TRBV2
d_call: .
cdr3_aa: CAGRDTGELFF
cdr3_nt: TGTGCCGGTCGGGACACCGGGGAGCTGTTTTTT

clone_size: .
j_call: TRBJ1-1
v_call: TRBV5-4
d_call: .
cdr3_aa: CASSLGGQANTEAFF
cdr3_nt: TGTGCCAGCAGCTTGGGGGGGCAAGCGAACACTGAAGCTTTCTTT

clone_size: once
j_call: TRBJ1-2
v_call: TRBV7-9
d_call: .
cdr3_aa: CASSFGGPRGYTF
cdr3_nt: TGTGCCAGCAGCTTCGGTGGCCCTAGAGGCTACACCTTC

clone_size: .
j_call: TRBJ1-2
v_call: TRBV7-8
d_call: .
cdr3_aa: CASSPGSAIGYTF
cdr3_nt: TGTGCCAGCAGCCCCGGGTCGGCGATCGGCTACACCTTC

clone_size: .
j_call: TRBJ2-1
v_call: TRBV6-5
d_call: TRBD2
cdr3_aa: CASSGLAGNNEQFF
cdr3_nt: TGTGCCAGCAGCGGACTAGCGGGTAACAATGAGCAGTTCTTC

clone_size: .
j_call: TRBJ2-7
v_call: TRBV18
d_call: .
cdr3_aa: CASSPLGNREGVQYF
cdr3_nt: TGTGCCAGCTCACCTTTAGGTAACAGGGAAGGTGTGCAGTACTTC

clone_size: .
j_call: TRBJ1-5
v_call: TRBV6-6
d_call: .
cdr3_aa: CASRMADQPQHF
cdr3_nt: TGTGCCAGCAGGATGGCAGATCAGCCCCAGCATTTT

clone_size: .
j_call: TRBJ2-2
v_call: TRBV6-5
d_call: TRBD1
cdr3_aa: CASSYRTGTTGELFF
cdr3_nt: TGTGCCAGCAGTTACAGGACAGGGACTACCGGGGAGCTGTTTTTT

clone_size: .
j_call: TRBJ2-2
v_call: TRBV30
d_call: TRBD1
cdr3_aa: CAWSVRWGQGAFPNTGELFF
cdr3_nt: TGTGCCTGGAGTGTACGGTGGGGACAGGGGGCATTTCCGAACACCGGGGAGCTGTTTTTT

clone_size: .
j_call: TRBJ2-5
v_call: TRBV25-1
d_call: .
cdr3_aa: CASSEVQGIKTQYF
cdr3_nt: TGTGCCAGCAGTGAGGTTCAGGGGATCAAGACCCAGTACTTC

clone_size: .
j_call: TRBJ2-7
v_call: TRBV7-2
d_call: TRBD2
cdr3_aa: CASSTRTSVYEQYF
cdr3_nt: TGTGCCAGCAGTACTAGGACTAGCGTCTACGAGCAGTACTTC